The 3 T cell receptor beta chains listed next were all sequenced from one sample in a study of cytomegalovirus exposure and HLA in healthy donors. The PCR used 60 Vbeta and 13 Jbeta primers. TCRdb keeps only in-frame clones here, not all; method: immunoSEQ multiplex PCR. The sample carries 70,000 to 95,000 clones, under 80% recorded once. Sequences were obtained from PBMCs. The source of these receptors is a young man in good health and CMV-seropositive.

CDR3 residues: CASSPSYEQYF. For the CDR3, the DNA is TGTGCCAGCAGCCCCTCCTACGAGCAGTACTTC. The rearrangement links TRBV2 to TRBJ2-5, with no clear D. The DNA end lines up better with TRBJ2-7; the J call may be wrong. In germline, CDR1 is SNHLY, CDR2 FYNNEI. This CDR3 comprises 11 residues.

This clone was detected a few times. The chain is built from TRBV28 and TRBJ2-3; D ambiguous. With 5 bases removed from V and 2 bases from J, the gap between germline ends came to 5 bases. The CDR3 runs 12 residues. The germline V gene has CDR1 MDHEN and CDR2 SYDVKM. The CDR3: CASSTYTDTQYF. DNA of the CDR3: TGTGCCAGCAGTACTTACACAGATACGCAGTATTTT.

This rearrangement joins TRBV2 to TRBJ1-6; TRBD1 matches 10 bases. The CDR3 runs to 14 residues. Germline CDR1 reads SNHLY; CDR2 reads FYNNEI. The ends lost 6 bases at V and 7 bases at J; junction bases unmatched: 3. The CDR3 sequence is CASRAGQGNSPLHF. Written as DNA, the CDR3 is TGTGCCAGCAGGGCGGGACAGGGGAATTCACCCCTCCACTTT.